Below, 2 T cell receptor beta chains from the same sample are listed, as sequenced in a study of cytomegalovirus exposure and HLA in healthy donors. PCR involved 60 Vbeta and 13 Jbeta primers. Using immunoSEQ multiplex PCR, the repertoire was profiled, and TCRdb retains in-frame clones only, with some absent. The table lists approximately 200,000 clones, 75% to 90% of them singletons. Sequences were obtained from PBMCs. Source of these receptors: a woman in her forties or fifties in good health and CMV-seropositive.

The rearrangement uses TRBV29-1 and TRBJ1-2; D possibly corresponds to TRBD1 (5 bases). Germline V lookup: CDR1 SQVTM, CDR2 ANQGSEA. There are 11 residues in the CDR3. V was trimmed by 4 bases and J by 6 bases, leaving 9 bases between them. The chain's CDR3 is CSVGREDGYTF. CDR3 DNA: TGCAGCGTTGGCAGGGAGGATGGCTACACCTTC.

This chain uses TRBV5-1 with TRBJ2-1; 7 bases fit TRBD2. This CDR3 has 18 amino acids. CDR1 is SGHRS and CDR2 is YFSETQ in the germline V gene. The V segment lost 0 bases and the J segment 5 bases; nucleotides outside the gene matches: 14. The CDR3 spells CASSLGPQLARTNNEQFF. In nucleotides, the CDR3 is TGCGCCAGCAGCTTGGGCCCCCAACTAGCGCGAACCAACAATGAGCAGTTCTTC.